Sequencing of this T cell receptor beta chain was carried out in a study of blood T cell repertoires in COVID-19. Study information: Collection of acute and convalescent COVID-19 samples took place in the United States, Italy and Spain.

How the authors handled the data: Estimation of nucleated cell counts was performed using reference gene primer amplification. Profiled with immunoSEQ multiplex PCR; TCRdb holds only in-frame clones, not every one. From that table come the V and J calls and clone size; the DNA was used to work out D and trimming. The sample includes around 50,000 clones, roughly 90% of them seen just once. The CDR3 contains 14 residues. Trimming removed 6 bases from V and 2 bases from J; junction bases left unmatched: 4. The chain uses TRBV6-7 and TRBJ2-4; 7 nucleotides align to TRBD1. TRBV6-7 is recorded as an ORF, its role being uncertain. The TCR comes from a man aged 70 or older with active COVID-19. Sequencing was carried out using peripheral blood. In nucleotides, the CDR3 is TGTGCCAGCAGGAGGGACAGACCCAAAAACATTCAGTACTTC. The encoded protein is CASRRDRPKNIQYF.